The 25 T cell receptor beta chains below come from one sample, sequenced in a study of lymphopenia after photon versus proton radiotherapy (dated 2019 in TCRdb). Library construction relied on the immunoSEQ multiplex PCR assay. TCRdb retrieved this table from immuneACCESS and kept in-frame rearrangements only. Not all clones are present; in checked studies, unresolved V genes account for under half, and no reason is known for the remainder. In this sample the table shows some 170,000 clones, roughly nine tenths of which occur a single time. The ten largest clones add up to less than 6% of the sample. This specimen consisted of peripheral blood, obtained from a patient treated with photon-based radiotherapy. Receptors originate from a man aged 50 or older with gastric cancer.

The CDR3 sequence: CASSFGAGADTQYF. CDR3 DNA: TGCGCCAGCAGCTTCGGAGCGGGAGCGGATACGCAGTATTTT. This chain links TRBV5-1 with TRBJ2-3; TRBD2 matches at 8 bases. Trimming cost V 2 bases and J 6 bases; bases outside gene matches: 5. Germline V gives CDR1 SGHRS, CDR2 YFSETQ. This CDR3 region has 14 residues.

The chain couples TRBV7-9 to TRBJ2-1; D remains ambiguous. Germline CDR1 reads SEHNR; CDR2 reads FQNEAQ (reference sequence). The CDR3 contains 17 residues. V lost 3 bases, J lost 3 bases, and 18 bases lay in between. The CDR3 nucleotides read TGTGCCAGCAGCTTGTCCAGAAATAGGGTTCTCTACAATGAGCAGTTCTTC. Protein product: CASSLSRNRVLYNEQFF.

The chain combines TRBV15 with TRBJ1-1; 7 nucleotides line up with TRBD1. Germline CDR1 is LNHNV and CDR2 is YYDKDF (reference sequence). This CDR3 contains 14 residues. The V gene end was trimmed by 0 bases and the J gene end by 4 bases; junction bases not matched to a gene: 2. Written as DNA, the CDR3 is TGTGCCACCAGCAGAGAAAGGACAGGCACTGAAGCTTTCTTT. Protein: CATSRERTGTEAFF.

This clone was seen a handful of times. V gene TRBV7-2 combines with J gene TRBJ1-1; D gene ambiguous. Germline V gene sequence: CDR1 SGHTA, CDR2 FQGNSA. The germline V and J ends were trimmed by 5 bases and 0 bases, with 7 bases remaining between them. This CDR3 has 13 residues. CDR3 nucleotides: TGTGCCAGCAGCGCTACCTTGAACACTGAAGCTTTCTTT. Translating gives CASSATLNTEAFF.

This chain joins TRBV18 and TRBJ1-2; D call uncertain. Per the germline V gene, CDR1 is KGHSH and CDR2 is LQKENI. The ends were cut back, 0 bases at V and 0 bases at J, with 8 bases in the middle. The CDR3 contains 15 residues. DNA for the CDR3: TGTGCCAGCTCACCACCCGGGATTTCTAACTATGGCTACACCTTC. This gives the protein CASSPPGISNYGYTF. The full variable domain, with the rest looked up from reference TRBV18 and TRBJ1-2, is NAGVMQNPRHLVRRRGQEARLRCSPMKGHSHVYWYRQLPEEGLKFMVYLQKENIIDESGMPKERFSAEFPKEGPSILRIQQVVRGDSAAYFCASSPPGISNYGYTFGSGTRLTVV.

This sequence joins TRBV5-1 and TRBJ2-1; 9 bases align to TRBD2. Unmatched junction bases numbered 8, after V lost 0 bases and J lost 7 bases. This CDR3 has 16 residues. CDR1 and CDR2 from the germline V gene are SGHRS and YFSETQ. CDR3 nucleotide sequence: TGCGCCAGCAGCTTGGCCGCTAGCGGGGTGGGAAATGAGCAGTTCTTC. Protein product: CASSLAASGVGNEQFF.

V and J are TRBV28 and TRBJ2-1; D remains unclear. V dropped 5 bases and J dropped 0 bases, with 14 bases sitting between them. The CDR3 length is 16 residues. CDR1 and CDR2 from the germline V gene are MDHEN and SYDVKM. DNA of the CDR3: TGTGCCAGCAGTGGGGTCACGGTGAGCTCCTACAATGAGCAGTTCTTC. It specifies CASSGVTVSSYNEQFF.

This clone was recorded at least ten times. The chain joins TRBV30 to TRBJ1-2; 9 bases are a match to TRBD1. Germline V gene sequence: CDR1 GTSNPN, CDR2 SVGIG (reference sequence). The CDR3 extends over 13 amino acids. The V gene end was trimmed by 2 bases and the J gene end by 4 bases; junction bases not matched to a gene: 2. The CDR3 loop reads CAWSRDRAYGYTF. CDR3 bases: TGTGCCTGGAGTAGGGACAGGGCCTATGGCTACACCTTC.

The chain combines TRBV6-5 with TRBJ2-2; possibly TRBD2 for D (5 bases). CDR1 is MNHEY, CDR2 SVGAGI, per germline. The V end lost 6 bases, the J end lost 0 bases, and 8 bases lay between the germline ends. The CDR3 sequence is 14 residues long. CDR3 coding DNA: TGTGCCAGCAGGCCACTAGCGAACACCGGGGAGCTGTTTTTT. Encoded protein: CASRPLANTGELFF.

The gene calls are TRBV2 and TRBJ2-2, with TRBD1 identical over 8 bases. Germline V gives CDR1 SNHLY, CDR2 FYNNEI. Trimming cost V 5 bases and J 1 base; bases outside gene matches: 9. The CDR3 extends over 17 amino acids. In DNA form, the CDR3 reads TGTGCCAGCAGTATAAAGTCCGGGACAGGGAACACCGGGGAGCTGTTTTTT. This sequence encodes CASSIKSGTGNTGELFF.

V gene TRBV7-8 combines with J gene TRBJ1-1, with D hard to call. From germline, CDR1 is SGHVS and CDR2 FQNEAQ. V was shortened by 0 bases and J by 3 bases, with 11 bases between the two germline ends. The CDR3 consists of 15 residues. This CDR3 reads CASSLASQVYTEAFF. The CDR3 DNA sequence: TGTGCCAGCAGCTTAGCGAGTCAGGTATACACTGAAGCTTTCTTT.

V usage is TRBV19 and J usage is TRBJ1-1, with TRBD1 identical over 10 bases. The CDR3 has 13 amino acids. Germline V gives CDR1 LNHDA, CDR2 SQIVND (reference sequence). With V trimmed by 6 bases and J by 7 bases, 5 bases remained unmatched. CDR3 DNA: TGTGCCAGTAGGCATCGGACAGGGGGTGAAGCTTTCTTT. Translating it yields CASRHRTGGEAFF.

The CDR3, as DNA: TGTGCCAGCAGCCCTTGGGGACTAAGCCACGAGCAGTACTTC. Its protein product is CASSPWGLSHEQYF. The chain is built from TRBV7-2 and TRBJ2-7; 7 nucleotides align to TRBD2. CDR1 SGHTA and CDR2 FQGNSA come from the germline V gene. The J segment lost 5 bases and the V segment lost 5 bases, leaving 9 bases of the junction unmatched. The CDR3 spans 14 residues.

This clone was detected only once. This chain joins TRBV4-1 and TRBJ2-5, with 11 bases lining up with TRBD2. Germline trimming cut 4 bases from V and 12 bases from J; bases unmatched to any gene: 16. Germline assignment: CDR1 MGHRA and CDR2 YSYEKL. The CDR3 runs to 16 residues. CDR3 protein: CASSPGGYGTSGGEYF. The CDR3 bases are TGCGCCAGCAGCCCCGGGGGATATGGGACTAGCGGAGGAGAGTACTTC.

This chain uses TRBV6-1 with TRBJ2-7, with 13 bases identical to TRBD2. From germline, CDR1 is MNHNS and CDR2 SASEGT. The CDR3 covers 15 residues. The trim removed 4 bases at V and 3 bases at J, leaving 3 bases unmatched. The CDR3 coding sequence is TGTGCCAGCAGTGCCGGACTAGCGGGAGACTACGAGCAGTACTTC. This codes for CASSAGLAGDYEQYF.

This sequence joins TRBV7-2 and TRBJ1-2; 8 bases are a match to TRBD1. V trimming: 4 bases; J trimming: 4 bases; junction bases outside the gene matches: 8. This CDR3 region has 15 residues. CDR1 SGHTA and CDR2 FQGNSA come from the germline V gene. CDR3 coding DNA: TGTGCCAGCAGCTCAAAGACAGGGGCCGGCTATGGCTACACCTTC. The encoded protein is CASSSKTGAGYGYTF.

The CDR3 sequence: CASSFIIGEGATDPHGYTF. CDR3 in DNA: TGCGCCAGCAGCTTTATCATAGGCGAGGGGGCGACCGATCCCCATGGCTACACCTTC. The rearrangement links TRBV5-1 to TRBJ1-2; 7 nucleotides align to TRBD1. Germline loops: CDR1 SGHRS, CDR2 YFSETQ. Germline trimming cut 2 bases from V and 6 bases from J; bases unmatched to any gene: 22. CDR3 length equals 19 residues.

This chain connects TRBV14 to TRBJ2-1, with D perhaps TRBD2 (5 bases). CDR3 size: 12 residues. The V and J ends lost 1 base and 14 bases respectively, with 12 bases between them. Germline-derived CDR1 and CDR2 are SGHDN and FVKESK. The CDR3 coding sequence is TGTGCCAGCAGCCAAGCCCCCTCGAGGGAGTTCTTC. The encoded protein is CASSQAPSREFF.

The genes are TRBV30 and TRBJ2-7; the D gene is possibly TRBD2 (6 bases). Germline loops: CDR1 GTSNPN, CDR2 SVGIG (reference sequence). The ends were cut back, 0 bases at V and 6 bases at J, with 15 bases in the middle. This CDR3 has 14 amino acids. CDR3 DNA: TGTGCCTGGAGTGTAAGGAGGGTTAGGGGCGAGCAGTACTTC. This translates into CAWSVRRVRGEQYF.

The chain uses TRBV4-2 and TRBJ2-1; TRBD1 might be the D (6 bases). Per the germline V gene, CDR1 is LGHNA and CDR2 is YNFKEQ. The CDR3 covers 14 residues. V was trimmed by 2 bases and J by 10 bases, leaving 15 bases between them. The CDR3: CASSQRTGSVEQFF. DNA for the CDR3: TGTGCCAGCAGCCAACGTACAGGGAGCGTAGAGCAGTTCTTC.

The chain has TRBV18 and TRBJ2-7; D gene ambiguous. The CDR3 spans 13 residues. Germline V gene data show CDR1 as KGHSH and CDR2 as LQKENI. The ends were cut back, 0 bases at V and 0 bases at J, with 3 bases in the middle. The CDR3 here is CASSPPSSYEQYF. CDR3 sequence (DNA): TGTGCCAGCTCACCACCTAGCTCCTACGAGCAGTACTTC.

The chain links TRBV7-2 to TRBJ2-7; D unclear. Germline V gene lookup returns CDR1 SGHTA and CDR2 FQGNSA. The V gene lost 3 bases and the J gene lost 7 bases, with 10 bases spanning the gap. This CDR3 contains 12 residues. Here the CDR3 reads CASSFKPGEQYF. The DNA of the CDR3 is TGTGCCAGCAGCTTCAAGCCCGGGGAGCAGTACTTC.

This clone showed up just once. The chain uses TRBV28 and TRBJ2-7, with unresolved D. V lost 3 bases to trimming and J lost 4 bases, with 10 bases between them. CDR3 length equals 13 residues. Germline assignment: CDR1 MDHEN and CDR2 SYDVKM. CDR3: CASSLSGFYEQYF. The CDR3 nucleotides read TGTGCCAGCAGTTTGTCAGGCTTTTACGAGCAGTACTTC.

This chain connects TRBV28 to TRBJ2-7; a weak D match, TRBD1 (6 bases). Germline V gives CDR1 MDHEN, CDR2 SYDVKM. The CDR3 runs 16 residues. With 3 bases removed from V and 4 bases from J, the gap between germline ends came to 19 bases. The CDR3 DNA reads TGTGCCAGCAGTTTGAGGGGGTCTCCAAAAGCTTACGAGCAGTACTTC. It encodes CASSLRGSPKAYEQYF.

The gene calls are TRBV9 and TRBJ2-2, with D unresolved. Looked up from germline, CDR1 is SGDLS and CDR2 is YYNGEE. This CDR3 contains 13 residues. Trimming took 0 bases from V and 5 from J, leaving 5 bases between them. The CDR3 bases are TGTGCCAGCAGCGTAGTCTTAACCGGGGAGCTGTTTTTT. Translating gives CASSVVLTGELFF.